These 24 T cell receptor beta chains came from one sample sequenced in a study of T cell responses to AZD1222 COVID-19 vaccine. Sequencing was performed with immunoSEQ multiplex PCR; in TCRdb, only in-frame clones are kept and a portion is missing. The table includes around 80,000 clones, under 90% detected once. Sequenced material: peripheral blood, taken 28 days after the second AZD1222 dose. Source of these receptors: an adult who received the AZD1222 COVID-19 vaccine.

The chain couples TRBV7-3 to TRBJ2-3, with TRBD2 matching 9 bases. The V and J ends lost 1 base and 4 bases, in that order; junction bases with no gene match: 9. CDR3 length: 17 residues. Per germline, CDR1 SGHTA and CDR2 FQGTGA. CDR3 sequence: CASSLIGGPSGADTQYF. CDR3 DNA sequence: TGTGCCAGCAGCTTAATAGGGGGGCCTAGCGGGGCAGATACGCAGTATTTT.

Only one count was recorded for this clone. The rearrangement joins TRBV6-5 to TRBJ1-1; no clear D. The CDR3 totals 12 residues. V was clipped by 6 bases and J by 11 bases, with 16 bases between them. Germline assignment: CDR1 MNHEY and CDR2 SVGAGI. The CDR3 region has the DNA TGTGCCAGCAGCTCGACCGAACCGGTGGCTTTCTTT. It encodes CASSSTEPVAFF.

Judged by abundance, this clone is medium-sized. The same CDR3 also results from other DNA sequences found in this sample. The V gene is TRBV7-8, the J gene TRBJ1-5, with D unclear. The V gene lost 2 bases and the J gene lost 3 bases, with 8 bases spanning the gap. Germline values: CDR1 SGHVS, CDR2 FQNEAQ. This CDR3 spans 14 amino acids. The CDR3 protein is CASSLTPDNQPQHF. As DNA, the CDR3 is TGTGCCAGCAGCTTAACACCAGACAATCAGCCCCAGCATTTT.

This chain links TRBV28 with TRBJ1-6; the D gene is possibly TRBD1 (5 bases). The CDR3 runs to 14 residues. V was clipped by 2 bases and J by 5 bases, with 7 bases between them. CDR1 and CDR2 (germline): MDHEN, SYDVKM. The CDR3 sequence: CASSLGGDNSPLHF. In DNA form, the CDR3 reads TGTGCCAGCAGTTTAGGGGGGGATAATTCACCCCTCCACTTT. The full variable domain, its missing parts supplied by reference TRBV28 and TRBJ1-6, is DVKVTQSSRYLVKRTGEKVFLECVQDMDHENMFWYRQDPGLGLRLIYFSYDVKMKEKGDIPEGYSVSREKKERFSLILESASTNQTSMYLCASSLGGDNSPLHFGNGTRLTVT.

This sequence joins TRBV3-1 (or the pseudogene TRBV3-2) and TRBJ1-4; D gene unclear. CDR3 length: 13 amino acids. Germline CDR1 and CDR2: LGHDT and YNNKEL (reference sequence). V was shortened by 3 bases and J by 3 bases, with 5 bases between the two germline ends. CDR3: CASSQDPNEKLFF. The CDR3 nucleotides read TGTGCCAGCAGCCAGGACCCTAATGAAAAACTGTTTTTT.

The V and J genes are TRBV6-2 or TRBV6-3 and TRBJ1-2; TRBD1 agrees at 8 bases. CDR1 is MNHEY and CDR2 is SVGEGT in the germline V gene. CDR3 length equals 15 residues. V shed 0 bases and J 6 bases; nucleotides not matched to a gene: 6. The CDR3 reads CASSYSPATGDGYTF. The CDR3 nucleotides read TGTGCCAGCAGTTACTCACCCGCGACAGGGGATGGCTACACCTTC.

The V gene is TRBV28, the J gene TRBJ1-3, with TRBD1 matching over 8 bases. V was pared by 4 bases and J by 5 bases, with 7 bases of the junction left unmatched. CDR1 is MDHEN, CDR2 SYDVKM, per germline. This CDR3 contains 15 residues. The CDR3 is CASSYLDRGRNTIYF. In DNA form, the CDR3 reads TGTGCCAGCAGTTACCTCGACAGGGGAAGAAACACCATATATTTT.

The chain couples TRBV24-1 to TRBJ1-1; tentative D call: TRBD1 (5 bases). Trimming shortened V by 7 bases and J by 4 bases, and 12 bases separated the two germline ends. The CDR3 is 13 amino acids. Germline V gene data show CDR1 as KGHDR and CDR2 as SFDVKD. This chain's CDR3 is CATRGVGGTEAFF. The DNA of the CDR3 is TGTGCCACCAGGGGGGTAGGAGGCACTGAAGCTTTCTTT.

This clone was counted between two and nine times. The CDR3 loop is CASRGTGPDTQYF. CDR3 nucleotide sequence: TGTGCCAGCAGGGGGACAGGGCCAGATACGCAGTATTTT. This chain joins TRBV12-3 or TRBV12-4 and TRBJ2-3; TRBD1 matches 9 bases. V gave up 6 bases and J gave up 4 bases; unmatched junction bases: 2. CDR3 length: 13 amino acids.

The J gene is TRBJ1-2, the V gene TRBV7-2; no clear D. Germline V gene lookup returns CDR1 SGHTA and CDR2 FQGNSA. The V end lost 1 base, the J end lost 2 bases, and 11 bases lay between the germline ends. The CDR3 loop spans 15 amino acids. Here the CDR3 reads CASSLVVAGNYGYTF. In DNA form, the CDR3 reads TGTGCCAGCAGCTTAGTGGTTGCGGGGAACTATGGCTACACCTTC.

The DNA for the CDR3 is TGTGCCAGCAGCCAATCCAGGGGTCAAGGCTACACCTTC. It specifies CASSQSRGQGYTF. The chain joins TRBV14 to TRBJ1-2; TRBD1 is a possible D gene (6 bases). This CDR3 spans 13 amino acids. V dropped 2 bases and J dropped 8 bases, with 12 bases sitting between them. Germline loops: CDR1 SGHDN, CDR2 FVKESK.

This rearrangement joins TRBV30 to TRBJ2-1, with a tentative D call TRBD1 (6 bases). Trimming removed 2 bases at V and 4 bases at J, with 12 bases between. In germline, CDR1 is GTSNPN, CDR2 SVGIG (reference sequence). The CDR3 is 14 residues long. The CDR3 bases are TGTGCCTGGAGTAGAGGGACACCTTACAATGAGCAGTTCTTC. This sequence encodes CAWSRGTPYNEQFF.

The V and J genes are TRBV12-3 or TRBV12-4 and TRBJ1-1, with D perhaps matching TRBD1 (5 bases). V lost 3 bases and J lost 6, with 11 bases in between. This CDR3 is built from 13 residues. CDR3 region: CASSLGEVAEAFF. The CDR3 DNA is TGTGCCAGCAGTTTGGGGGAGGTCGCTGAAGCTTTCTTT.

The rearrangement uses TRBV9 and TRBJ1-1; D perhaps matches TRBD1 (5 bases). The CDR3 extends over 17 amino acids. V was cut by 3 bases and J by 1 base, with 19 bases left in between. Germline V lookup: CDR1 SGDLS, CDR2 YYNGEE. The chain's CDR3 is CASSAGGTQVGNTEAFF. In DNA form, the CDR3 reads TGTGCCAGCAGCGCGGGGGGGACGCAGGTAGGGAACACTGAAGCTTTCTTT. The variable domain in full, with the rest retrieved from reference TRBV9 and TRBJ1-1, is DSGVTQTPKHLITATGQRVTLRCSPRSGDLSVYWYQQSLDQGLQFLIQYYNGEERAKGNILERFSAQQFPDLHSELNLSSLELGDSALYFCASSAGGTQVGNTEAFFGQGTRLTVV.

This clone has a count of ten or more. The chain recombines TRBV19 with TRBJ1-1; a possible D gene is TRBD1 (6 bases). Germline V gene data show CDR1 as LNHDA and CDR2 as SQIVND (reference sequence). The V and J ends lost 3 bases and 1 base respectively, with 18 bases between them. This CDR3 comprises 17 residues. The CDR3 spells CASSINVGGRENTEAFF. CDR3 sequence (DNA): TGTGCCAGTAGTATTAATGTTGGGGGGCGCGAGAACACTGAAGCTTTCTTT.

In its sample, this clone was seen once. The J gene is TRBJ1-3, the V gene TRBV2; D possibly corresponds to TRBD1 (5 bases). The CDR3 totals 14 residues. Germline V CDR1 and CDR2: SNHLY, FYNNEI. V shed 6 bases and J shed 0 bases, with 9 bases lying between them. The CDR3 reads CASRIQDSGNTIYF. In DNA form, the CDR3 reads TGTGCCAGCAGGATACAGGACTCTGGAAACACCATATATTTT.

With regard to this clone: One end of the junction is discordant with germline, which a read error may explain. This sequence joins TRBV7-7 and TRBJ2-3, with 9 positions matching TRBD2. This CDR3 region has 15 residues. Germline assignment: CDR1 SSHAT and CDR2 FNYEAQ (reference sequence). The CDR3: CASSPGLASTDTQYF. In DNA, the CDR3 is TGTGCTAGCAGCCCCGGACTAGCGAGCACAGATACGCAGTATTTT.

The rearrangement joins TRBV9 to TRBJ2-1; tentatively, D is TRBD2 (5 bases). V lost 1 base and J 5 bases, leaving 10 bases between the germline ends. This CDR3 comprises 14 residues. Germline assignment: CDR1 SGDLS and CDR2 YYNGEE. CDR3: CASSVYMGDNEQFF. The CDR3 region has the DNA TGTGCCAGCAGCGTATATATGGGAGACAATGAGCAGTTCTTC.

The chain employs TRBV11-2 and TRBJ1-2; D gene ambiguous. Trimming stripped 4 bases from V and 3 bases from J, with 9 bases between. This CDR3 is 13 amino acids long. Germline V gene sequence: CDR1 SGHAT, CDR2 FQNNGV. CDR3: CASSSIRDYGYTF. The CDR3 bases are TGTGCCAGCAGCTCAATAAGGGACTATGGCTACACCTTC. The variable domain in full, completed from reference TRBV11-2 and TRBJ1-2, reads EAGVAQSPRYKIIEKRQSVAFWCNPISGHATLYWYQQILGQGPKLLIQFQNNGVVDDSQLPKDRFSAERLKGVDSTLKIQPAKLEDSAVYLCASSSIRDYGYTFGSGTRLTVV.

The chain is built from TRBV6-6 and TRBJ2-1; 14 bases agree with TRBD2. The junction had 12 bases not matched to a gene; V was cut back by 5 bases and J by 9 bases. CDR1 MNHNY and CDR2 SVGAGI come from the germline V gene (reference sequence). The CDR3 loop spans 17 amino acids. The CDR3 DNA reads as TGTGCCAGCAGTCGGACCGGCGGACTAGCGGGAGGCAGTGAGCAGTTCTTC. It is translated as CASSRTGGLAGGSEQFF.

CDR3 sequence: CASGPDVGSYEQYF. The CDR3 coding sequence is TGTGCCAGCGGCCCTGATGTGGGGTCCTACGAGCAGTACTTC. The rearrangement uses TRBV4-2 and TRBJ2-7; D uncertain. The CDR3 totals 14 residues. Germline values: CDR1 LGHNA, CDR2 YNFKEQ. V gave up 8 bases and J gave up 1 base, with 15 bases separating them.

This chain uses TRBV18 with TRBJ2-3, with 10 bases that match TRBD2. V gave up 5 bases and J gave up 1 base; unmatched junction bases: 6. The CDR3 spans 16 residues. The germline gives CDR1 KGHSH, CDR2 LQKENI. The CDR3 protein is CASSSGTSGGTDTQYF. The CDR3, as DNA: TGTGCCAGCTCATCGGGAACTAGCGGGGGCACAGATACGCAGTATTTT.

The chain uses TRBV4-2 and TRBJ2-7; the D call may be TRBD1 or TRBD2 (5 bases each). Trimming took off 1 base at V and 3 bases at J, with 10 bases between the two ends. Germline V gene lookup returns CDR1 LGHNA and CDR2 YNFKEQ. The CDR3 is 14 residues long. DNA for the CDR3: TGTGCCAGCAGCCAAGTTAAGGGGAGCTACGAGCAGTACTTC. Translating it yields CASSQVKGSYEQYF.

The V gene is TRBV28, the J gene TRBJ1-4, with unresolved D. The germline gives CDR1 MDHEN, CDR2 SYDVKM. The CDR3 totals 15 residues. The ends were cut back, 6 bases at V and 7 bases at J, with 18 bases in the middle. The CDR3 spells CASRPVVGAVEKLFF. CDR3 DNA sequence: TGTGCCAGCAGACCCGTTGTGGGCGCGGTTGAAAAACTGTTTTTT.